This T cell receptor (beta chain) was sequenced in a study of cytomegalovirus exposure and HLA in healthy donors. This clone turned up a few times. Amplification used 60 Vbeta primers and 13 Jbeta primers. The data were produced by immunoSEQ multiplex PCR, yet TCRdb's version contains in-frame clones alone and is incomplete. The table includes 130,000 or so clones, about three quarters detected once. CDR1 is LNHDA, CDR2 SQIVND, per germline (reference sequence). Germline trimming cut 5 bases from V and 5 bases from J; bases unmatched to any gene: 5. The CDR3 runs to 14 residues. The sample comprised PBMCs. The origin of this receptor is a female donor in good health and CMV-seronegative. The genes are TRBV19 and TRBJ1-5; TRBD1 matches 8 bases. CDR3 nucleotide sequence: TGTGCCAGTAGTCCCGGGACAGGTCATCAGCCCCAGCATTTT. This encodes CASSPGTGHQPQHF.